The clone carrying this TCR beta chain occurred a few times. Its target is not known. Other DNA sequences in the same sample also yield this CDR3. Germline loops: CDR1 KGHSH, CDR2 LQKENI. V gave up 6 bases and J gave up 1 base, with 9 bases separating them. There are 13 residues in the CDR3. All donors participated as healthy donors of bone marrow. Though nominally healthy at sampling, donors likely had unrecorded immune exposures. This entry belongs to a study of cytomegalovirus exposure and HLA in healthy donors. General observations from the study: Associated with HLA alleles at 0.05 false discovery rate in a later analysis were 16,951 TCR beta sequences. Researchers reportedly found TCR beta sequences accurately predicted most subjects' HLA-A and HLA-B alleles.

PCR employed 60 Vbeta and 13 Jbeta primers. Method: immunoSEQ multiplex PCR; TCRdb's copy keeps in-frame clones and lacks some. The sample yields more than 140,000 clones, roughly four fifths seen once. The receptor was derived from a woman between 40 and 50 years old in good health and CMV-seronegative. Sequencing was done on a sample of PBMCs. The chain recombines TRBV18 with TRBJ1-1; possibly TRBD1 for D (6 bases). The DNA for the CDR3 is TGTGCCAGCTCCCCGGGACAGAACACTGAAGCTTTCTTT. This sequence encodes CASSPGQNTEAFF.